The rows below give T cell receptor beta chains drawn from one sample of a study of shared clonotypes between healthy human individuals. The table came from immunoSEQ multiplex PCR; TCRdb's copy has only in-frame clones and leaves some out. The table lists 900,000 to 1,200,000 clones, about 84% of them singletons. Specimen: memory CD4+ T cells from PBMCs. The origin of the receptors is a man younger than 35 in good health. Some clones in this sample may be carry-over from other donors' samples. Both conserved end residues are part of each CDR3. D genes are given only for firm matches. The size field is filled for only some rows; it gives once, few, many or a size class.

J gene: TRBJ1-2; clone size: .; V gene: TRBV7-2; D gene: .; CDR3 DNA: TGTGCCAGCAGCTTGTCGTCGGGTGCTGGTAATGGCTACACCTTC; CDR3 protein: CASSLSSGAGNGYTF
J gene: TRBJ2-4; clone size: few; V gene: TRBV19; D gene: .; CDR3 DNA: TGTGCCAGTAGTACTTTTCGGACGGGGAAAAACATTCAGTACTTC; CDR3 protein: CASSTFRTGKNIQYF
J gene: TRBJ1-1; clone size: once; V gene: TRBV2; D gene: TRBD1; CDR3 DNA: TGTGCCAGCAGTGAGTTGGGGACAGGGAACACTGAAGCTTTCTTT; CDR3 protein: CASSELGTGNTEAFF
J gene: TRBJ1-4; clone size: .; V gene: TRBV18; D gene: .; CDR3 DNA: TGTGCCAGCTCACCAAGGGAACCTACGGGGGAAAAACTGTTTTTT; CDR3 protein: CASSPREPTGEKLFF
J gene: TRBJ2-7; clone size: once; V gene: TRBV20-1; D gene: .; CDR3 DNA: TGCAGTGCGGCCCCGTACGAGCAGTACTTC; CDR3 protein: CSAAPYEQYF
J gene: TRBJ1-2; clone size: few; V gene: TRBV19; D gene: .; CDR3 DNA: TGTGCCAGTGGGGAGGCAGGGTTGCGAGGCTACACCTTC; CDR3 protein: CASGEAGLRGYTF
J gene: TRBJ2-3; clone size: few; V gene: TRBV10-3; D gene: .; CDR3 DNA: TGTGCCATCAGTGAGCTAGGTTCTAGCACAGATACGCAGTATTTT; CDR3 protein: CAISELGSSTDTQYF
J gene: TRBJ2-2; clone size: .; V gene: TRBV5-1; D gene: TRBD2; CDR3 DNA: TGCGCCAGCAGCTTGCCTCTAGCGGGAGCTTCCGCCGGGGAGCTGTTTTTT; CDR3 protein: CASSLPLAGASAGELFF
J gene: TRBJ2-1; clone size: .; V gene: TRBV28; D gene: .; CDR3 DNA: TGTGCCAGCACCTACGGGGCCTTCAACAATGAGCAGTTCTTC; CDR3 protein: CASTYGAFNNEQFF
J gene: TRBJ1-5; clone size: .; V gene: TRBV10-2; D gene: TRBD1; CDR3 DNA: TGCGCCAGCAGACACGGACAGGGCGGGAGTCAGCCCCAGCATTTT; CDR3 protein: CASRHGQGGSQPQHF
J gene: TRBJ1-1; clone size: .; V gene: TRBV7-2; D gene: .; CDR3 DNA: TGTGCCAGCAGCCGGATGCAGGGGACTGAAGCTTTCTTT; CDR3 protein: CASSRMQGTEAFF
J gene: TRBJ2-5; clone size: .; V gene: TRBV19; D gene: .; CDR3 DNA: TGTGCCAGTAGTATATCAGGACTCCAAGAGACCCAGTACTTC; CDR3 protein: CASSISGLQETQYF
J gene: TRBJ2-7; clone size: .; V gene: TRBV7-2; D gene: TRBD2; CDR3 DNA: TGTGCCAGCAGCTTAGTTCTAGCGGGAGTTGTCCCGTACTTC; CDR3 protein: CASSLVLAGVVPYF
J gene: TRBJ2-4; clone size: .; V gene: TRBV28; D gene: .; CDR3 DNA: TGTGCCAGCAGGTCCGAGGGTGTAGCCAAAAACATTCAGTACTTC; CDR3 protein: CASRSEGVAKNIQYF
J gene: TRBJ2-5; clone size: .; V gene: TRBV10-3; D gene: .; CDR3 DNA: TGTGCCATCAGTGAACTACGGGAAGAGACCCAGTACTTC; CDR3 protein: CAISELREETQYF
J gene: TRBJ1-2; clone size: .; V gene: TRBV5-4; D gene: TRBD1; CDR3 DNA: TGTGCCAGCAGCGGGGGACAGGGCCTGACCTATGGCTACACCTTC; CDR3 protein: CASSGGQGLTYGYTF
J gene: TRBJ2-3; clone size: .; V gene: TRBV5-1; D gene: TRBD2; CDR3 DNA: TGCGCCACTCGAACCGGACTAGCAAAAGATACGCAGTATTTT; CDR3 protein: CATRTGLAKDTQYF
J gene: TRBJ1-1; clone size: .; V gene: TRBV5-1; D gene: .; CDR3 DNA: TGCGCCAGCAGCTTTTCCGCTATGGGAGTGAACACTGAAGCTTTCTTT; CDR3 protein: CASSFSAMGVNTEAFF
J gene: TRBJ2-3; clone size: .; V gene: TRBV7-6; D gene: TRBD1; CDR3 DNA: TGTGCCAGCAGCCGGGACAGATTCACAGATACGCAGTATTTT; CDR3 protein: CASSRDRFTDTQYF
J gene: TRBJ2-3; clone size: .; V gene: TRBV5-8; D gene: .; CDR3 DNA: TGTGCCAGCAGCCCCTCTCGATGGACAGACTCCCCTAGCACAGATACGCAGTATTTT; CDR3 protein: CASSPSRWTDSPSTDTQYF
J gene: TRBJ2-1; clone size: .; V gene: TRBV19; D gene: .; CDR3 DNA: TGTGCCAGTAGTATGGGAGTAGCGCGAAACAATGAGCAGTTCTTC; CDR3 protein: CASSMGVARNNEQFF
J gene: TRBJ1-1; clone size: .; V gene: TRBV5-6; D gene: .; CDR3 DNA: TGTGCCAGCAGCTTGTTTCAGGCCTGGAACACTGAAGCTTTCTTT; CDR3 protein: CASSLFQAWNTEAFF
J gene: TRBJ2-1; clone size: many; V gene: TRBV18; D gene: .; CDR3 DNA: TGTGCCAGCTCACCAATCGGGCGGGGCTCCTACAATGAGCAGTTCTTC; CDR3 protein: CASSPIGRGSYNEQFF
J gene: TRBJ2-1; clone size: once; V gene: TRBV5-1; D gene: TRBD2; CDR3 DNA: TGCGCCAGCAGCCGGACTAGCGGGAGACAAACCAATGAGCAGTTCTTC; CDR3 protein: CASSRTSGRQTNEQFF
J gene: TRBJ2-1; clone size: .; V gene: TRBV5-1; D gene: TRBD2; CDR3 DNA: TGCGCCAGCAGCCCGAGACTAGCTGAGTACAATGAGCAGTTCTTC; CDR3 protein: CASSPRLAEYNEQFF
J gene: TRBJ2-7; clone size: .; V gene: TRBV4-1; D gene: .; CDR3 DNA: TGCGCCAGCAGCCAAGAAGACTGGCAGGGGGAGCAGTACTTC; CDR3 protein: CASSQEDWQGEQYF
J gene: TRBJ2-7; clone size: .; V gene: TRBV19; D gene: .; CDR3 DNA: TGTGCCAGTAGTACCCTAGCGCTTCAATCCTACGAGCAGTACTTC; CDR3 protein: CASSTLALQSYEQYF
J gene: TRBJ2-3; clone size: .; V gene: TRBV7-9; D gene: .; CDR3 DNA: TGTGCCAGCAGCGTGGCCACAGATACGCAGTATTTT; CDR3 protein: CASSVATDTQYF
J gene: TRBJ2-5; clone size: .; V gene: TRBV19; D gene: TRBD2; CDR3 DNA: TGTGCCAGTAGTAGGGCGGTGGGACTAGCGGGAGAGACCCAGTACTTC; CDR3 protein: CASSRAVGLAGETQYF